Here is one T cell receptor (beta chain) with its context. The target antigen is unknown. Extracted from the samples, RNA was reverse transcribed into cDNA to serve as the sequencing template. Using immunoSEQ multiplex PCR, the repertoire was profiled, and TCRdb retains in-frame clones only, with some absent. The sample lists 90,000 to 130,000 clones, about 60% seen once, with 12% in the top ten. This entry is derived from a study of CD8+ T cells in alopecia areata. The study's findings and limits: Because of a solitary nonresponder, the connection of baseline CD8+ expansion to response stays uncertain. In blood and scalp, many expanded lesional clones persisted during tofacitinib.

Trimming shortened V by 0 bases and J by 5 bases, and 7 bases separated the two germline ends. CDR3 length: 13 amino acids. The germline gives CDR1 SGHAT, CDR2 FQNNGV. As to treatment: oral pan-JAK inhibitor, 5-10 mg twice daily. The TCR was taken from a human donor with alopecia areata. Sequencing used CD8+ T cells sorted from blood, obtained at week 24, from a patient treated with tofacitinib. The chain uses TRBV11-2 and TRBJ2-5, with D possibly matching TRBD2 (5 bases). The CDR3 region is CASSLDPGETQYF. Written as DNA, the CDR3 is TGTGCCAGCAGCTTAGATCCGGGGGAGACCCAGTACTTC.